A single sample gave rise to the 30 T cell receptor beta chains below, sequenced in a study of blood T cell repertoires in COVID-19. This table comes from immunoSEQ multiplex PCR, and its TCRdb copy is limited to in-frame clones, with some not included. In the table there are roughly 150,000 clones, 65% to 85% of which are singletons. The sequencing sample was made of peripheral blood. The receptors derive from a woman in her 70s who had recovered from COVID-19.

J is TRBJ2-1 and V is TRBV25-1, with 9 bases aligning to TRBD1. CDR1 MGHDK and CDR2 SYGVNS come from the germline V gene. V shed 7 bases, J shed 9 bases, and the junction held 7 bases outside the gene matches. There are 13 residues in the CDR3. The CDR3, as DNA: TGTGCCAGCACAAGGACAGGGGAGAGTGAGCAGTTCTTC. This encodes CASTRTGESEQFF.

The sample holds one count of this clone. This sequence joins TRBV7-3 and TRBJ1-2; a possible D gene is TRBD1 (5 bases). In germline, CDR1 is SGHTA, CDR2 FQGTGA. This CDR3 region has 13 residues. V was trimmed by 5 bases and J by 7 bases, leaving 14 bases between them. The DNA for the CDR3 is TGTGCCAGCAGCCCTGGGGGGGAAGGTGGCTACACCTTC. Encoded protein: CASSPGGEGGYTF.

V and J are TRBV7-8 and TRBJ1-3; the D is unclear. CDR1 is SGHVS, CDR2 FQNEAQ, per germline. Trimming shortened V by 5 bases and J by 0 bases, and 8 bases separated the two germline ends. CDR3 size: 14 residues. The CDR3 is CASSPLLSGNTIYF. CDR3 in DNA: TGTGCCAGCAGCCCACTCCTCTCTGGAAACACCATATATTTT.

The rearrangement links TRBV11-3 to TRBJ2-1; D might be TRBD2 (5 bases). Germline V gene data show CDR1 as SGHNT and CDR2 as YENEEA. This CDR3 comprises 15 residues. With 1 base removed from V and 0 bases from J, the gap between germline ends came to 7 bases. The CDR3 protein is CASSLGGSSYNEQFF. The CDR3 nucleotides are TGTGCCAGCAGCTTAGGAGGGAGCTCCTACAATGAGCAGTTCTTC.

The CDR3 bases are TGTGCCAGCGGGAACACTGAAGCTTTCTTT. It is translated as CASGNTEAFF. The gene calls are TRBV10-3 and TRBJ1-1; D is ambiguous. The V gene's germline CDR1 is ENHRY and CDR2 SYGVKD. V lost 10 bases, J lost 1 base, and 4 bases lay in between. The CDR3 is 10 residues long.

This clone was counted between two and nine times. The chain links TRBV27 to TRBJ1-1, with TRBD1 matching over 11 bases. V trimming: 6 bases; J trimming: 4 bases; junction bases outside the gene matches: 10. The length of the CDR3 is 16 residues. The germline V gene encodes CDR1 MNHEY and CDR2 SMNVEV (reference sequence). CDR3 residues: CASSHTPGTGGTEAFF. The CDR3 bases are TGTGCCAGCAGCCATACCCCCGGGACAGGGGGCACTGAAGCTTTCTTT.

This chain joins TRBV7-8 and TRBJ2-4; D not resolved. Germline V lookup: CDR1 SGHVS, CDR2 FQNEAQ. There are 14 residues in the CDR3. Trimming shortened V by 4 bases and J by 11 bases, and 18 bases separated the two germline ends. As DNA, the CDR3 is TGTGCCAGCAGCTACCCCGGGTCCCCTGGCGTTCAGTACTTC. This translates into CASSYPGSPGVQYF.

This chain joins TRBV6-5 and TRBJ1-1; D might be TRBD1 (6 bases). Germline CDR1 reads MNHEY; CDR2 reads SVGAGI. The CDR3 has 14 amino acids. The germline V and J ends were trimmed by 5 bases and 4 bases, with 14 bases remaining between them. The CDR3 region is CASSPWGGGTEAFF. The CDR3 coding sequence is TGTGCCAGCAGTCCTTGGGGAGGGGGCACTGAAGCTTTCTTT.

This chain connects TRBV7-3 to TRBJ2-1, with 9 nucleotides matching TRBD2. This CDR3 spans 14 amino acids. With V trimmed by 4 bases and J by 9 bases, 7 bases remained unmatched. CDR1 SGHTA and CDR2 FQGTGA come from the germline V gene. The CDR3 here is CASSSLAGVGEQFF. The CDR3 nucleotides read TGTGCCAGCAGCTCCTTAGCGGGAGTGGGTGAGCAGTTCTTC.

The chain uses TRBV28 and TRBJ2-1; perhaps TRBD2 as D (6 bases). CDR3 size: 16 residues. V shed 5 bases and J shed 7 bases, with 21 bases lying between them. CDR1 and CDR2 from the germline V gene are MDHEN and SYDVKM. The CDR3 region is CASSPPRRATRNEQFF. DNA of the CDR3: TGTGCCAGCAGTCCCCCGCGGAGGGCGACAAGGAATGAGCAGTTCTTC. The full variable domain, completed using reference TRBV28 and TRBJ2-1, is DVKVTQSSRYLVKRTGEKVFLECVQDMDHENMFWYRQDPGLGLRLIYFSYDVKMKEKGDIPEGYSVSREKKERFSLILESASTNQTSMYLCASSPPRRATRNEQFFGPGTRLTVL.

This chain joins TRBV7-9 and TRBJ2-4, with a possible D match to TRBD2 (6 bases). The CDR3 is 12 amino acids. The V gene lost 11 bases and the J gene lost 5 bases, with 13 bases spanning the gap. Germline assignment: CDR1 SEHNR and CDR2 FQNEAQ (reference sequence). The CDR3 loop reads CAGGADQNIQYF. The CDR3, as DNA: TGTGCCGGAGGGGCGGACCAAAACATTCAGTACTTC.

The chain combines TRBV28 with TRBJ2-1, with unresolved D. V was trimmed by 6 bases and J by 7 bases, leaving 7 bases between them. The CDR3 sequence is 11 residues long. The germline gives CDR1 MDHEN, CDR2 SYDVKM. CDR3 sequence: CASSTFNEQFF. The CDR3 DNA sequence: TGTGCCAGCAGCACATTTAATGAGCAGTTCTTC.

This sequence joins TRBV3-1 (or the pseudogene TRBV3-2) and TRBJ1-1; D may be TRBD1 (5 bases). The CDR3 extends over 13 amino acids. The germline V and J ends were trimmed by 0 bases and 11 bases, with 13 bases remaining between them. Germline V gives CDR1 LGHDT, CDR2 YNNKEL (reference sequence). The CDR3 loop is CASSQEAARGAFF. CDR3 nucleotide sequence: TGTGCCAGCAGCCAAGAGGCCGCCCGGGGGGCTTTCTTT.

The chain employs TRBV7-2 and TRBJ2-5; D might be TRBD2 (6 bases). The CDR3 consists of 15 residues. V was clipped by 7 bases and J by 7 bases, with 22 bases between them. Per germline, CDR1 SGHTA and CDR2 FQGNSA. Written as DNA, the CDR3 is TGTGCCAGCACCCTAGGTGGTTCGCGGAGGGGGACCCAGTACTTC. Translated: CASTLGGSRRGTQYF.

This rearrangement joins TRBV28 to TRBJ1-3; 10 nucleotides match TRBD1. The CDR3 has 17 amino acids. Germline V gene data show CDR1 as MDHEN and CDR2 as SYDVKM. With V trimmed by 4 bases and J by 0 bases, 6 bases remained unmatched. The CDR3 loop reads CASSWDRGAFSGNTIYF. CDR3 DNA sequence: TGTGCCAGCAGTTGGGACAGGGGCGCATTCTCTGGAAACACCATATATTTT.

The chain couples TRBV11-3 to TRBJ2-7; 10 nucleotides agree with TRBD1. CDR1 SGHNT and CDR2 YENEEA come from the germline V gene. This CDR3 has 15 amino acids. Germline trimming cut 5 bases from V and 2 bases from J; bases unmatched to any gene: 6. CDR3 in amino acids: CASSAGTGAPYEQYF. For the CDR3, the DNA is TGTGCCAGCAGCGCCGGGACAGGGGCCCCCTACGAGCAGTACTTC. Together with reference TRBV11-3 and TRBJ2-7, the CDR3 gives the full variable domain: EAGVVQSPRYKIIEKKQPVAFWCNPISGHNTLYWYLQNLGQGPELLIRYENEEAVDDSQLPKDRFSAERLKGVDSTLKIQPAELGDSAVYLCASSAGTGAPYEQYFGPGTRLTVT.

The CDR3 DNA reads as TGTGCCAGCAGTGAGAGGTGGACAGCCGGGACTGAAGCTTTCTTT. Its translation: CASSERWTAGTEAFF. The J gene is TRBJ1-1, the V gene TRBV2; a possible D gene is TRBD1 (6 bases). This CDR3 has 15 amino acids. Germline lookup yields CDR1 SNHLY and CDR2 FYNNEI. Between the trimmed V and J ends, which lost 3 bases and 5 bases, there was a span of 16 bases.

This chain links TRBV2 with TRBJ2-5; maybe TRBD2 (6 bases). V was pared by 6 bases and J by 0 bases, with 8 bases between. Germline CDR1 is SNHLY and CDR2 is FYNNEI. The CDR3 runs 13 residues. The CDR3: CASRRGHQETQYF. CDR3 coding DNA: TGTGCCAGCAGGCGGGGCCACCAAGAGACCCAGTACTTC.

The chain has TRBV11-2 and TRBJ1-5; perhaps TRBD1 as D (5 bases). V lost 5 bases, J lost 6 bases, and 17 bases lay in between. The V gene's germline CDR1 is SGHAT and CDR2 FQNNGV. This CDR3 is 15 amino acids long. Written as DNA, the CDR3 is TGTGCCAGCAGCGCTGGACAAACCCCGGGTCAGCCCCAGCATTTT. It yields the protein CASSAGQTPGQPQHF.

V is TRBV15 and J is TRBJ1-2, with a weak D call TRBD1 (5 bases). The length of the CDR3 is 13 residues. The germline gives CDR1 LNHNV, CDR2 YYDKDF (reference sequence). V was shortened by 1 base and J by 4 bases, with 7 bases between the two germline ends. For the CDR3, the DNA is TGTGCCACCAGCAGAGGACAGAGCTATGGCTACACCTTC. Translated, it gives CATSRGQSYGYTF.

The chain uses TRBV7-6 and TRBJ2-6; 9 nucleotides agree with TRBD1. With V trimmed by 4 bases and J by 9 bases, 7 bases remained unmatched. Germline CDR1 reads SGHVS; CDR2 reads FNYEAQ. CDR3 size: 15 residues. DNA of the CDR3: TGTGCCAGCAGCTCCGGGACAGGGTCGGGCAACGTCCTGACTTTC. Protein product: CASSSGTGSGNVLTF.

CDR3 residues: CASSKTRGPNTEAFF. The CDR3 DNA reads TGTGCCAGCAGCAAAACGAGGGGGCCGAACACTGAAGCTTTCTTT. V and J are TRBV14 and TRBJ1-1, with 7 bases identical to TRBD1. Trimming took 5 bases from V and 1 from J; bases not matched to a gene: 7. Germline CDR1 reads SGHDN; CDR2 reads FVKESK. The CDR3 is 15 amino acids.

Concerning this clone: Other DNA sequences in this sample translate to the same CDR3. The CDR3 bases are TGTGCCAGCAGTTTGGCAGGGATCAATCAGCCCCAGCATTTT. It codes for CASSLAGINQPQHF. The chain combines TRBV28 with TRBJ1-5, with D tentatively TRBD1 (5 bases). Germline-derived CDR1 and CDR2 are MDHEN and SYDVKM. The CDR3 contains 14 residues. V gave up 3 bases and J gave up 3 bases, with 9 bases separating them.

The chain joins TRBV15 to TRBJ1-2; D may be TRBD1 (6 bases). The CDR3 spans 13 residues. V gave up 3 bases and J gave up 10 bases, with 15 bases separating them. Germline assignment: CDR1 LNHNV and CDR2 YYDKDF (reference sequence). DNA of the CDR3: TGTGCCACCAGCAGCAACAGGGAAGGGGTCTACACCTTC. Protein sequence: CATSSNREGVYTF.

This CDR3 reads CASSPTPDRGTEAFF. For the CDR3, the DNA is TGTGCCAGCAGCCCCACACCGGACAGGGGAACTGAAGCTTTCTTT. V and J are TRBV7-8 and TRBJ1-1, with TRBD1 identical over 9 bases. CDR1 and CDR2 from the germline V gene are SGHVS and FQNEAQ. V gave up 5 bases and J gave up 5 bases; unmatched junction bases: 9. CDR3 length: 15 residues.

This clone was observed once. The gene calls are TRBV3-1 (or the pseudogene TRBV3-2) and TRBJ2-5, with 12 positions matching TRBD2. The CDR3 loop spans 15 amino acids. Trimming at V came to 4 bases and at J to 5 bases, leaving 5 bases not matched to a gene. Germline V gene data show CDR1 as LGHDT and CDR2 as YNNKEL (reference sequence). The CDR3 sequence is CASSPTSGRVETQYF. The CDR3 DNA reads TGTGCCAGCAGCCCGACTAGCGGGAGAGTCGAGACCCAGTACTTC.

The genes are TRBV2 and TRBJ1-5, with a possible D match to TRBD1 (6 bases). CDR3 length: 14 residues. The germline V gene has CDR1 SNHLY and CDR2 FYNNEI. The V end lost 6 bases, the J end lost 6 bases, and 15 bases lay between the germline ends. CDR3 in amino acids: CASSQGGVTQPQHF. The DNA of the CDR3 is TGTGCCAGCAGCCAAGGGGGGGTCACTCAGCCCCAGCATTTT.

The chain combines TRBV28 with TRBJ2-7; TRBD1 aligns across 9 bases. The CDR3 contains 12 residues. CDR1 and CDR2 (germline): MDHEN, SYDVKM. J gave up 6 bases and V 8 bases, and 5 bases lay outside the gene matches. The CDR3, as DNA: TGTGCCAGCGGACAGGGGAGGGGCGAGCAGTACTTC. Amino acids: CASGQGRGEQYF.

The V and J genes are TRBV5-4 and TRBJ2-3, with 7 bases matching TRBD1. V trimming: 4 bases; J trimming: 1 base; junction bases outside the gene matches: 9. The CDR3 spans 16 residues. Per the germline V gene, CDR1 is SGHNT and CDR2 is YYREEE (reference sequence). In DNA form, the CDR3 reads TGTGCCAGCAGCCGGATGGGACAGCCTCGCACAGATACGCAGTATTTT. It is translated as CASSRMGQPRTDTQYF.

This clone occurred once. The chain carries TRBV19 and TRBJ2-3; D is possibly TRBD1 (6 bases). Trimming cost V 5 bases and J 3 bases, with 18 bases left between them. CDR1 and CDR2 from the germline V gene are LNHDA and SQIVND (reference sequence). The CDR3 has 16 amino acids. The CDR3 reads CASSPEGGHRTDTQYF. DNA for the CDR3: TGTGCCAGTAGTCCAGAAGGGGGACACCGAACAGATACGCAGTATTTT.